The clone carrying this TCR beta chain was seen at least ten times. The target antigen is unknown. These data belong to a study of T-cell reconstitution after alpha-beta-depleted transplantation in children. CDR1 is DFQATT, CDR2 SNEGSKA, per germline (reference sequence). The J segment lost 2 bases and the V segment lost 5 bases, leaving 2 bases of the junction unmatched. The CDR3 is made up of 14 amino acids. Overall study findings and caveats: Reportedly, only several hundred clones from non-depleted graft cells drove alpha-beta T-cell counts at about two months. From surviving recipient T cells and thymic progenitors came the high day-60 TCRbeta diversity observed in some patients. T-cell counts and diversity at one year following transplant were attributed mainly to newly produced T cells.

A library of TCRbeta sequences, prepared with unique molecular identifiers, was generated. Each CDR3 protein is one row after TCRdb ran MiXCR on the PCR reads. The table has approximately 250,000 distinct CDR3 sequences, roughly a quarter seen once; the top ten hold about 2.6%. The chain employs TRBV20-1 and TRBJ2-5; 13 bases line up with TRBD2. Sequencing was performed on PBMCs, taken before TCRalphabeta/CD19-depleted stem cell transplant. This clonotype was sampled from a girl aged 2-10 years with Fanconi anemia, due to receive a stem cell transplant. The CDR3 loop is CSAGTSGVQETQYF. In nucleotides, the CDR3 is TGCAGTGCTGGGACTAGCGGGGTACAAGAGACCCAGTACTTC.